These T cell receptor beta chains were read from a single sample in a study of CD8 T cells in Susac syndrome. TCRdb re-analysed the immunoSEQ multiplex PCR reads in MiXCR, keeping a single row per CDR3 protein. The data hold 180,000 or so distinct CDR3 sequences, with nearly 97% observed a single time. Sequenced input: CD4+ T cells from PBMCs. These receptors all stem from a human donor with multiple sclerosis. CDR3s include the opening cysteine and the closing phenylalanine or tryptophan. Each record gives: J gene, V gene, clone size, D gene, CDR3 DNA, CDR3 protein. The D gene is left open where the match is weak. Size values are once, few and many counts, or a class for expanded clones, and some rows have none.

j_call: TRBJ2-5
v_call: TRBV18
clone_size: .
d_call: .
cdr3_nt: TGTGCCAGCTCACCAATGGGCGGCACTAACCAAGAGACCCAGTACTTC
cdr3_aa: CASSPMGGTNQETQYF

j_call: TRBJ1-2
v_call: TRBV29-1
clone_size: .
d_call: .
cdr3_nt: TGCAGCGTGGCAACAGGGTTCTATGGCTACACCTTC
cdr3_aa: CSVATGFYGYTF

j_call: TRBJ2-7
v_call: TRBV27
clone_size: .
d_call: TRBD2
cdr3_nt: TGTGCCAGCAGTTTATCGGGGGTAGCGGGGGAGCAGTACTTC
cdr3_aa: CASSLSGVAGEQYF

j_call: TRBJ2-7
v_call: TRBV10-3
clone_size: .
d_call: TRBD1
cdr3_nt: TGTGCCATCAGACCCAGCGGACAGGAATCCGACGAGCAGTACTTC
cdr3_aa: CAIRPSGQESDEQYF

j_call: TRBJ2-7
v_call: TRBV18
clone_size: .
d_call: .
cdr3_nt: TGTGCCAGCTCACTTGGGGGGGACAAGTCCTACGAGCAGTACTTC
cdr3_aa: CASSLGGDKSYEQYF

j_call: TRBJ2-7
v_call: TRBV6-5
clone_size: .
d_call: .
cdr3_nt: TGTGCCACCTCCAACACTGGCTACGAGCAGTACTTC
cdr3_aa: CATSNTGYEQYF

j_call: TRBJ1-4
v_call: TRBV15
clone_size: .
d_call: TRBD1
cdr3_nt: TGTGCCACCAGCAGGGCTATCACAGGGGGAAAACTGTTTTTT
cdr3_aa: CATSRAITGGKLFF

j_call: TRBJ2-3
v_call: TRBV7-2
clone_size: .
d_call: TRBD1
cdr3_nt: TGTGCCAGCAGCTTCGCAGGGGGCACGGGCACAGATACGCAGTATTTT
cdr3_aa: CASSFAGGTGTDTQYF

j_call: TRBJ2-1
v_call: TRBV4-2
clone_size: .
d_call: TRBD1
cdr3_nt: TGTGCCAGCAGCCAAGATGTTTTGGGGACAGGGCAGTTCTTC
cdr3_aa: CASSQDVLGTGQFF

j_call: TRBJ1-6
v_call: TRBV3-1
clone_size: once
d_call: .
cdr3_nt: TGTGCCAGCAGCCAAGAGCCGTGGGGTAGTAATTCACCCCTCCACTTT
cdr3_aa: CASSQEPWGSNSPLHF

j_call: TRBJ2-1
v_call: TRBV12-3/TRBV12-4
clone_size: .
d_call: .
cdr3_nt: TGTGCCAGCAGTACCTACTCCTTTTGGAGGGGGGAGGCGGGGAATGAGCAGTTCTTC
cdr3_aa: CASSTYSFWRGEAGNEQFF

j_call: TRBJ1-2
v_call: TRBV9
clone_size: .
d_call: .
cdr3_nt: TGTGCCAGCAGCGTAGAACAGGTTGCCTCGATTTATGGCTACACCTTC
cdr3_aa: CASSVEQVASIYGYTF

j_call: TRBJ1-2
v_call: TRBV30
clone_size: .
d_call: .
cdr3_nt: TGTGCCTGGAACACGCCCGGGAACTATGGCTACACCTTC
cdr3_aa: CAWNTPGNYGYTF

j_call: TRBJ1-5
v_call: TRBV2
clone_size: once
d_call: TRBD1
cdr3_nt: TGTGCCAGCAGGGGACAGGCTAATCAGCCCCAGCATTTT
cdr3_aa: CASRGQANQPQHF

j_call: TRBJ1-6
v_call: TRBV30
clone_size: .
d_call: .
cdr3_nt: TGTGCCTGGAGGGCCCCCGCAGGGACGAATTCACCCCTCCACTTT
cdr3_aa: CAWRAPAGTNSPLHF

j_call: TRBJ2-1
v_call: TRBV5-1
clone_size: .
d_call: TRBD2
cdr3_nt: TGCGCCAGCAGCCTGGGACTAGCGGGGACTAATTACAATGAGCAGTTCTTC
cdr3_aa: CASSLGLAGTNYNEQFF

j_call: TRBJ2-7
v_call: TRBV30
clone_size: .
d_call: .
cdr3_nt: TGTGCCTGGAGTAGAGGGGAGCTAGCCTACGAGCAGTACTTC
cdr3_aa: CAWSRGELAYEQYF

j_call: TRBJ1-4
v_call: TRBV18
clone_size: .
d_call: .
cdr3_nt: TGTGCCAGCTCACCAGGGCCAAATGAAAAACTGTTTTTT
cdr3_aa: CASSPGPNEKLFF

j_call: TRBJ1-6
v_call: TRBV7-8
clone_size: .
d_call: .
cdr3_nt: TGTGCCAGCAGCTTAGGAGTCGGGGGCGGGTCACCCCTCCACTTT
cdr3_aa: CASSLGVGGGSPLHF

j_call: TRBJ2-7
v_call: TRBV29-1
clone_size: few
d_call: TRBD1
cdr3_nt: TGCAGCGTTCAAACAGGGGACGAGCAGTACTTC
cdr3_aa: CSVQTGDEQYF

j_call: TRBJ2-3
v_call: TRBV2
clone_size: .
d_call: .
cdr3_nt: TGTGCCAGCAGTGAGGGACTCACAGATACGCAGTATTTT
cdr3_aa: CASSEGLTDTQYF

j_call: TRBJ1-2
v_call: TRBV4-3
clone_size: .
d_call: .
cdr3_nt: TGCGCCAGCAGCCAAGCGGGGTTAGCTAACTATGGCTACACCTTC
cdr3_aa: CASSQAGLANYGYTF

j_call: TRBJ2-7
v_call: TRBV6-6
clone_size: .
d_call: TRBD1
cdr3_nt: TGTGCCAGCAGCCCCGGACAGGGGACTACCTACGAGCAGTACTTC
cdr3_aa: CASSPGQGTTYEQYF

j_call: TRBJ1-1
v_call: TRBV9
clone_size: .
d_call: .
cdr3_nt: TGTGCCAGCAGCGTAGGGGGAGATGAAGCTTTCTTT
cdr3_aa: CASSVGGDEAFF

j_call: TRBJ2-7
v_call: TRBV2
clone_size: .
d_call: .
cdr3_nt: TGTGCCAGCAGGGCGCGATACGAGCAGTACTTC
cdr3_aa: CASRARYEQYF

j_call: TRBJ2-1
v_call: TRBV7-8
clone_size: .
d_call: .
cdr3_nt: TGTGCCAGCAGGGTCCGGGCCCCAGCCGTGAATGAGCAGTTCTTC
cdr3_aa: CASRVRAPAVNEQFF

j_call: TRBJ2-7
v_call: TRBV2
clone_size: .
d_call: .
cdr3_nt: TGTGCCAGCAGTGAAGGCTCTGGGTCCGAGCAGTACTTC
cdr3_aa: CASSEGSGSEQYF

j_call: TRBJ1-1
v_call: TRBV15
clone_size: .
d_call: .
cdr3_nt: TGTGCCACCAGCAGAGAGGGGGCGGCGAACACTGAAGCTTTCTTT
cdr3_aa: CATSREGAANTEAFF

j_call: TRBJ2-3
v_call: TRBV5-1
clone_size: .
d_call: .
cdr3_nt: TGCGCCAGCAGCTTGGCCGTCGGCACAGATACGCAGTATTTT
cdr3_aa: CASSLAVGTDTQYF

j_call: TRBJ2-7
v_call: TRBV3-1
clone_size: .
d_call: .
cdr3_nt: TGTGCCAGCAGCCAAATCCGGGACCTCGGGCACGAGCAGTACTTC
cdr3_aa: CASSQIRDLGHEQYF

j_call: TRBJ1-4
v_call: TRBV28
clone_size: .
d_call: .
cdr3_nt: TGTGCCAGCACTATTATAGGGGGGGCGGGTGAAAAACTGTTTTTT
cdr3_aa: CASTIIGGAGEKLFF

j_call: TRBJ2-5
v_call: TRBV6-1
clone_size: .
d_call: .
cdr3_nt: TGTGCCAGCAGTGAACAGATACAAGAGACCCAGTACTTC
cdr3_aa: CASSEQIQETQYF

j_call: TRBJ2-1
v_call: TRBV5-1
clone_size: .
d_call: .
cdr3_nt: TGCGCCAGCAGCTTGGGTCCCCACAATGAGCAGTTCTTC
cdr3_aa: CASSLGPHNEQFF

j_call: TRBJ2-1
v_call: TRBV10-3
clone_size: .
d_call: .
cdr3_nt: TGTGCCATCATGACTGTCTACAATGAGCAGTTCTTC
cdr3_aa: CAIMTVYNEQFF

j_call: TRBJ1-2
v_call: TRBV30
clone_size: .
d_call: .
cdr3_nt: TGTGCCTGGACCGGGACCGCGGGGGGCTACACCTTC
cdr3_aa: CAWTGTAGGYTF

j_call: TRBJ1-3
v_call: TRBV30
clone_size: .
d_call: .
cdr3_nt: TGTGCCTGGGCACCAGGAATCTCTGGAAACACCATATATTTT
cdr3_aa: CAWAPGISGNTIYF

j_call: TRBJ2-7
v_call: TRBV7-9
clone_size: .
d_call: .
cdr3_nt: TGTGCCAGCAGCTTATTGGGGGTGACAGCCTACGAGCAGTACTTC
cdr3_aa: CASSLLGVTAYEQYF

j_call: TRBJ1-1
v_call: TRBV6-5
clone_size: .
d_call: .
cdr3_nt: TGTGCCAGCAGGGGTTGGCGGGGGAATGAAGCTTTCTTT
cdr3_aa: CASRGWRGNEAFF

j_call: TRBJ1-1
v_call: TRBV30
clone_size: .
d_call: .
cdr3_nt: TGTGCCTGGAGTGTACTATATAGAGGAAACACTGAAGCTTTCTTT
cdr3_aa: CAWSVLYRGNTEAFF

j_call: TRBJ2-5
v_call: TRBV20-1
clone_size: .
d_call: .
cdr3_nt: TGCAGTGCTAGGCTGGAGACCCAGTACTTC
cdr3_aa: CSARLETQYF

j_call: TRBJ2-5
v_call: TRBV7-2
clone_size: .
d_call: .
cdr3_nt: TGTGCCAGCAGGCTGACAGGAGGGGAGACCCAGTACTTC
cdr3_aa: CASRLTGGETQYF

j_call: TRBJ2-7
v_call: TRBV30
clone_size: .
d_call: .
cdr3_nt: TGTGCCTGGAAGGGGAGGCGCGAGCAGTACTTC
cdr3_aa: CAWKGRREQYF

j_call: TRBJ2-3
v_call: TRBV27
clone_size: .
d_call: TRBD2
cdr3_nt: TGTGCCAGCAGTCCTCCCCCAACTAAGCGGGGTCCCACAGATACGCAGTATTTT
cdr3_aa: CASSPPPTKRGPTDTQYF

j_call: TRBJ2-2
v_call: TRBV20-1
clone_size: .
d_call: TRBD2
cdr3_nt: TGCAGTGCTCGGGACTACCGCTCCGCCAACACCGGGGAGCTGTTTTTT
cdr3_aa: CSARDYRSANTGELFF

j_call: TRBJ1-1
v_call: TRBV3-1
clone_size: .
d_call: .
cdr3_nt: TGTGCCAGCAGCCTACGGGGATCTGAAGCTTTCTTT
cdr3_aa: CASSLRGSEAFF